The 16 T cell receptor beta chains below all came from one sample that was sequenced in a study of blood T cell repertoires in COVID-19. Libraries were prepared by immunoSEQ multiplex PCR; TCRdb keeps only in-frame clonotypes and omits some of them. The sample contains around 50,000 clones, approximately 95% of which appear only once. Specimen: peripheral blood. The receptors originated from a man in his fifties or sixties with COVID-19, enrolled during active disease.

The chain is built from TRBV5-3 and TRBJ2-3; 7 bases line up with TRBD2. TRBV5-3 is filed as an ORF, its function uncertain. With V trimmed by 0 bases and J by 1 base, 14 bases remained unmatched. The CDR3 is made up of 19 amino acids. In nucleotides, the CDR3 is TGTGCCAGAAGCTTGGGTAATGGGACTAAGGGGCTTTGCACAGATACGCAGTATTTT. Amino acid sequence: CARSLGNGTKGLCTDTQYF.

J is TRBJ2-2 and V is TRBV6-4; D is unresolved. V lost 7 bases and J lost 0, with 9 bases in between. Looked up from germline, CDR1 is MRHNA and CDR2 is SNTAGT. The CDR3 has 14 amino acids. CDR3 in amino acids: CASIGVTNTGELFF. The CDR3 DNA follows: TGTGCCAGCATCGGAGTAACGAACACCGGGGAGCTGTTTTTT.

V gene TRBV28 combines with J gene TRBJ1-2, with D possibly TRBD1 on 6 matching bases. The CDR3 extends over 16 amino acids. V shed 5 bases and J shed 6 bases, with 22 bases lying between them. Germline V gene sequence: CDR1 MDHEN, CDR2 SYDVKM. This CDR3 is CASSRPGTPLDNGYTF. The CDR3 region has the DNA TGTGCCAGCAGTCGCCCCGGGACACCACTAGATAATGGCTACACCTTC.

The CDR3 here is CASSDDRNYGYTF. DNA of the CDR3: TGTGCCAGCAGTGACGACAGGAACTATGGCTACACCTTC. The chain couples TRBV2 to TRBJ1-2; TRBD1 is a possible D gene (6 bases). The CDR3 runs 13 residues. Germline-derived CDR1 and CDR2 are SNHLY and FYNNEI. V lost 3 bases and J lost 2, with 7 bases in between.

This rearrangement joins TRBV6-5 to TRBJ1-2, with a weak D call TRBD1 (5 bases). CDR1 and CDR2 (germline): MNHEY, SVGAGI. V was shortened by 6 bases and J by 3 bases, with 11 bases between the two germline ends. The CDR3 is made up of 13 amino acids. In DNA, the CDR3 is TGTGCCAGCAGGCGGGACTTCCACTATGGCTACACCTTC. Its protein is CASRRDFHYGYTF.

The CDR3 DNA is TGTGCCAGCAGCCCTCTCCTCCAGGGGGGCGAGCAGTACTTC. This codes for CASSPLLQGGEQYF. The chain employs TRBV3-1 (or the pseudogene TRBV3-2) and TRBJ2-7; a possible D gene is TRBD1 (7 bases). Deletions cut 4 bases from V and 6 bases from J, with 16 bases between. The CDR3 runs to 14 residues. Germline-derived CDR1 and CDR2 are LGHDT and YNNKEL (reference sequence).

The V gene is TRBV28, the J gene TRBJ2-7; 8 bases are a match to TRBD2. CDR1 is MDHEN and CDR2 is SYDVKM in the germline V gene. This CDR3 is built from 14 residues. V was clipped by 8 bases and J by 5 bases; unmatched bases: 11. CDR3 DNA: TGTGCCAGCGCGGTACCCAGCGGGAGCCACGAGCAGTACTTC. Residues: CASAVPSGSHEQYF.

This clone was observed a single time. This chain joins TRBV6-5 and TRBJ1-1; TRBD1 agrees at 7 bases. This CDR3 is built from 15 residues. The junction had 9 bases not matched to a gene; V was cut back by 4 bases and J by 4 bases. Per the germline V gene, CDR1 is MNHEY and CDR2 is SVGAGI. The CDR3 nucleotides read TGTGCCAGCAGTTTATCAGGGGGGTCCGTCACTGAAGCTTTCTTT. It translates to CASSLSGGSVTEAFF.

The V call is TRBV19, the J call TRBJ2-3, with D possibly being TRBD1 (8 bases). Per germline, CDR1 LNHDA and CDR2 SQIVND (reference sequence). V was cut by 7 bases and J by 2 bases, with 16 bases left in between. The CDR3 covers 15 residues. CDR3 in amino acids: CASTLQGDYTDTQYF. The CDR3 coding sequence is TGTGCCAGTACCCTACAGGGGGACTACACAGATACGCAGTATTTT.

The chain couples TRBV5-4 to TRBJ1-1; D might be TRBD1 (6 bases). With 3 bases removed from V and 2 bases from J, the gap between germline ends came to 14 bases. The CDR3 has 15 residues. Germline V gives CDR1 SGHNT, CDR2 YYREEE (reference sequence). The CDR3 region is CASSSQGGSNTEAFF. CDR3 sequence (DNA): TGTGCCAGCAGCTCCCAAGGGGGTTCTAACACTGAAGCTTTCTTT.

The V gene is TRBV10-1, the J gene TRBJ2-2; 13 bases map to TRBD2. The V and J ends lost 8 bases and 8 bases, in that order; junction bases with no gene match: 8. Germline values: CDR1 WNHNN, CDR2 SYGVQD (reference sequence). The CDR3 has 15 residues. The CDR3 loop is CASGTPGLAGGELFF. The CDR3 nucleotides are TGCGCCAGCGGTACTCCGGGACTAGCGGGAGGGGAGCTGTTTTTT.

The genes are TRBV19 and TRBJ1-4; TRBD1 might be the D (6 bases). Germline V gives CDR1 LNHDA, CDR2 SQIVND (reference sequence). The V end was cut by 4 bases, the J end by 0 bases, with 15 bases between. The CDR3 has 17 amino acids. CDR3 bases: TGTGCCAGTAGTAACAGGGCCATTCGGACAACTAATGAAAAACTGTTTTTT. Residues: CASSNRAIRTTNEKLFF.

This chain joins TRBV6-1 and TRBJ1-2; unclear D gene. The length of the CDR3 is 15 residues. The germline V gene encodes CDR1 MNHNS and CDR2 SASEGT. V lost 0 bases to trimming and J lost 4 bases, with 12 bases between them. CDR3 loop: CASSEAQIYSYGYTF. The CDR3 DNA reads as TGTGCCAGCAGTGAAGCGCAAATCTATAGCTATGGCTACACCTTC.

The V call is TRBV18, the J call TRBJ1-4; 11 bases are a match to TRBD1. Trimming cost V 3 bases and J 0 bases; bases outside gene matches: 9. The CDR3 spans 19 residues. From germline, CDR1 is KGHSH and CDR2 LQKENI. The CDR3 bases are TGTGCCAGCTCACCCTACGTGGGGACAGGGGGTGCAACTAATGAAAAACTGTTTTTT. Residues: CASSPYVGTGGATNEKLFF.

The chain combines TRBV24-1 with TRBJ1-2; TRBD1 matches at 9 bases. CDR1 and CDR2 from the germline V gene are KGHDR and SFDVKD. The CDR3 contains 15 residues. With 4 bases clipped from V and 1 base from J, the junction kept 3 bases outside the gene matches. CDR3 nucleotide sequence: TGTGCCACCAGTGACGGGACAGGGCTTAACTATGGCTACACCTTC. Protein product: CATSDGTGLNYGYTF.

This rearrangement joins TRBV4-1 to TRBJ2-2; TRBD2 aligns across 8 bases. The germline V gene has CDR1 MGHRA and CDR2 YSYEKL. J lost 5 bases, V lost 4 bases, and 6 bases had no gene match. This CDR3 spans 15 amino acids. The CDR3 loop is CASSLREEGTGELFF. The CDR3 DNA follows: TGCGCCAGCAGCCTGCGGGAGGAAGGAACCGGGGAGCTGTTTTTT.